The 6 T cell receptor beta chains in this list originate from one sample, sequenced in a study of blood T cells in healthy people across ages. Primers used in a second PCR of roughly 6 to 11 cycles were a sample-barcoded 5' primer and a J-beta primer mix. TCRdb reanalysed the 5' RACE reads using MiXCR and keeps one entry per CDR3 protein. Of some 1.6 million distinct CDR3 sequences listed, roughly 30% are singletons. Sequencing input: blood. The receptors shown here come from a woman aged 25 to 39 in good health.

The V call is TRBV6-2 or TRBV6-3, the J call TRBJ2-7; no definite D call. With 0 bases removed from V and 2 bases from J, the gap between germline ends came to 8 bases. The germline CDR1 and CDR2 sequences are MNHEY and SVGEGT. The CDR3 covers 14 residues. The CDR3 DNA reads TGTGCCAGCAGTTACTCAGAACAGACCTACGAGCAGTACTTC. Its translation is CASSYSEQTYEQYF.

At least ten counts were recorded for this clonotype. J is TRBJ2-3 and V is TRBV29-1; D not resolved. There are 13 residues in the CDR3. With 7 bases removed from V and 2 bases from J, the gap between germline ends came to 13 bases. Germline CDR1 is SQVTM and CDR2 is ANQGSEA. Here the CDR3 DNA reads TGCAGCGCGGTGGGCACCGTCACAGATACGCAGTATTTT. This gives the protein CSAVGTVTDTQYF.

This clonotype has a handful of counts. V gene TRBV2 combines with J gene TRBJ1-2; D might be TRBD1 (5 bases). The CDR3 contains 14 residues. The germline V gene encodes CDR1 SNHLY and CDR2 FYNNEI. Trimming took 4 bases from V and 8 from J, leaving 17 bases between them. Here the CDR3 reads CASSGLANRGGYTF. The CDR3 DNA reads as TGTGCCAGCAGTGGGCTCGCCAACCGGGGGGGCTACACCTTC.

CDR3 amino acids: CAISEQGLRGMNTEAFF. Written as DNA, the CDR3 is TGTGCCATCAGTGAACAGGGACTAAGGGGCATGAACACTGAAGCTTTCTTT. J is TRBJ1-1 and V is TRBV10-3; possibly TRBD1 for D (6 bases). V shed 3 bases and J shed 0 bases, with 17 bases lying between them. Germline CDR1 ENHRY, CDR2 SYGVKD. The CDR3 spans 17 residues.

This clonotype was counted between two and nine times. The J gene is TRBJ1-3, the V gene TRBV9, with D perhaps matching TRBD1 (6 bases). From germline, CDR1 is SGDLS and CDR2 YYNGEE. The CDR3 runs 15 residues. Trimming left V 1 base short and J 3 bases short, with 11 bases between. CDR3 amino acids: CASSVTGGFGNTIYF. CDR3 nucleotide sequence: TGTGCCAGCAGCGTAACTGGGGGCTTTGGAAACACCATATATTTT.

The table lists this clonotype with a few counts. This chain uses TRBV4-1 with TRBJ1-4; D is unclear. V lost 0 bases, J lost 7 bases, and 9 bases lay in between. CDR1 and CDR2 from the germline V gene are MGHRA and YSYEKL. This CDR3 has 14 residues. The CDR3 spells CASSQDPNSEKLFF. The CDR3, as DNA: TGCGCCAGCAGCCAAGATCCCAACTCTGAAAAACTGTTTTTT.